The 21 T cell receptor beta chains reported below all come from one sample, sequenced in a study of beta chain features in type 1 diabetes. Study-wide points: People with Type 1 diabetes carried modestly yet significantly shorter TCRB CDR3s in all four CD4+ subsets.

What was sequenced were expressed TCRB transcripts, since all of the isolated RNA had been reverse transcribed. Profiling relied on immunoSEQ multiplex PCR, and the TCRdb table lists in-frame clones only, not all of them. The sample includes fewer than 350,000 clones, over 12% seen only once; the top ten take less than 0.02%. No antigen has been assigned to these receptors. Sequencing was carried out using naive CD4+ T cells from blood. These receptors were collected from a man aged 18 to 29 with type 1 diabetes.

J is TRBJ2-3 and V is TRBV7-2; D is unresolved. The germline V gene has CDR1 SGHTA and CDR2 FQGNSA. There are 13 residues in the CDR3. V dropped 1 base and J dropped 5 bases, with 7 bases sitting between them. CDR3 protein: CASSLVPGDTQYF. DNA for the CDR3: TGTGCCAGCAGCTTAGTTCCGGGAGATACGCAGTATTTT.

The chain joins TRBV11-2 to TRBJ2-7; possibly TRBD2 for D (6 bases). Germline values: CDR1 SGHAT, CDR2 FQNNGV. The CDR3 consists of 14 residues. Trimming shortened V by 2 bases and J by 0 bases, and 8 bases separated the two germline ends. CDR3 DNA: TGTGCCAGCAGCTTAACTAGCAACTCCTACGAGCAGTACTTC. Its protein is CASSLTSNSYEQYF.

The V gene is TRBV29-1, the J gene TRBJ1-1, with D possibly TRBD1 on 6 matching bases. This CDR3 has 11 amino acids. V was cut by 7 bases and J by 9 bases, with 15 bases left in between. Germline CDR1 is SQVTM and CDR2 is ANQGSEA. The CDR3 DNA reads TGCAGCGCCAGGGGAGAGGACAAAGCTTTCTTT. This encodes CSARGEDKAFF.

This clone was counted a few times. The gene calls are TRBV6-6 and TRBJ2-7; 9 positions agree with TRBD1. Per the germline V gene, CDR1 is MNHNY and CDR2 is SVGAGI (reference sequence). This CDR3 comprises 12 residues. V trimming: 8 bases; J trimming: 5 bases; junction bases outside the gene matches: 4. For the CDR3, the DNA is TGTGCCAGCGGGGACAGGGTCCACGAGCAGTACTTC. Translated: CASGDRVHEQYF.

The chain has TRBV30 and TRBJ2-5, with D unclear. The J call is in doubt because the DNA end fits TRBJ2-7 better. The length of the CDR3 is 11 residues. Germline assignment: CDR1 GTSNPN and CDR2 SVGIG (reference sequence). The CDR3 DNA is TGTGCCTGGAGGCTAGCCTACGAGCAGTACTTC. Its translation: CAWRLAYEQYF.

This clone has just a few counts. The CDR3 DNA follows: TGCAGCGCCGCTCGGGACAGGGGGGACAATGAGCAGTTCTTC. Residues: CSAARDRGDNEQFF. The genes are TRBV29-1 and TRBJ2-1, with 11 bases lining up with TRBD1. The germline V gene encodes CDR1 SQVTM and CDR2 ANQGSEA. The CDR3 length is 14 residues. V was clipped by 7 bases and J by 5 bases; unmatched bases: 7.

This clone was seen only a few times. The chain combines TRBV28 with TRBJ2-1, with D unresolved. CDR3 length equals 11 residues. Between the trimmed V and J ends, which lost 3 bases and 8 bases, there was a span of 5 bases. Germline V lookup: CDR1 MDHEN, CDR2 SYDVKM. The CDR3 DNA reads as TGTGCCAGCAGTTTCAGGCATGAGCAGTTCTTC. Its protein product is CASSFRHEQFF.

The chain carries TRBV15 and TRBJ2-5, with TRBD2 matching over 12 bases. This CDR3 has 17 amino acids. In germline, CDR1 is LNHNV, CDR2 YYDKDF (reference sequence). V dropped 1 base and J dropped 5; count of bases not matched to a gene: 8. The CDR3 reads CATSRALAGGPGETQYF. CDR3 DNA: TGTGCCACCAGCAGAGCCCTAGCGGGAGGGCCTGGGGAGACCCAGTACTTC.

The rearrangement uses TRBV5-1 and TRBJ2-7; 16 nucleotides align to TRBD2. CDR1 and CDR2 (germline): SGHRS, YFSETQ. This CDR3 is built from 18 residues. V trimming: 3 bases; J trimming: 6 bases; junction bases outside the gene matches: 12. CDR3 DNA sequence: TGCGCCAGCAGCTCCTCCGGGACTAGCGGGAGGGCCGGAAGCGAGCAGTACTTC. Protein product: CASSSSGTSGRAGSEQYF.

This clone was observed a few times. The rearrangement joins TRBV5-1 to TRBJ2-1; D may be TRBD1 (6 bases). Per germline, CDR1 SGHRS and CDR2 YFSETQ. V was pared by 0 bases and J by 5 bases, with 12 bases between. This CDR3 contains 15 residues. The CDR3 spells CASSLVDRSNNEQFF. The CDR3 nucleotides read TGCGCCAGCAGCTTGGTCGACAGGTCCAACAATGAGCAGTTCTTC.

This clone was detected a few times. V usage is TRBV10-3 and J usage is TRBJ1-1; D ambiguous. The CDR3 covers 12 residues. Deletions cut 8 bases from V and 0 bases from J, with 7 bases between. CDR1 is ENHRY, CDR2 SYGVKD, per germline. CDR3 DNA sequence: TGTGCCATCGGCGGGATGAACACTGAAGCTTTCTTT. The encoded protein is CAIGGMNTEAFF.

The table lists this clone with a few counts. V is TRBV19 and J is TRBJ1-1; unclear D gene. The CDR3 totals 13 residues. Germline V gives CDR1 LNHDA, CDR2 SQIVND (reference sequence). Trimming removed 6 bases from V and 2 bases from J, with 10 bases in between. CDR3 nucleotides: TGTGCCAGTAGCCGACACCTCAACACTGAAGCTTTCTTT. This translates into CASSRHLNTEAFF.

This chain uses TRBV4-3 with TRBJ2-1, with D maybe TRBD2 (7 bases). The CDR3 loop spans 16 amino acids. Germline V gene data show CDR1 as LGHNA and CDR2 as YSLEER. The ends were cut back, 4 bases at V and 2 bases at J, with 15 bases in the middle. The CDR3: CASSLAGRGAYNEQFF. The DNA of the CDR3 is TGCGCCAGCAGCCTTGCAGGGAGGGGGGCCTACAATGAGCAGTTCTTC.

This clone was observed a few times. CDR3 residues: CAWSVQSTGGETQYF. As DNA, the CDR3 is TGTGCCTGGAGTGTACAATCAACGGGGGGAGAGACCCAGTACTTC. The genes are TRBV30 and TRBJ2-5, with 7 bases fitting TRBD2. Trimming cost V 0 bases and J 4 bases; bases outside gene matches: 8. The CDR3 length is 15 residues. Per germline, CDR1 GTSNPN and CDR2 SVGIG (reference sequence).

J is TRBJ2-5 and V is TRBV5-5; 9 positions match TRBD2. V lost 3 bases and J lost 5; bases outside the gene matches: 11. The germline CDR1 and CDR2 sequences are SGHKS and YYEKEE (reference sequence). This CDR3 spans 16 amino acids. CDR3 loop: CASSWDGRGGRETQYF. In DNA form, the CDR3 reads TGTGCCAGCAGCTGGGACGGGCGGGGGGGCCGGGAGACCCAGTACTTC.

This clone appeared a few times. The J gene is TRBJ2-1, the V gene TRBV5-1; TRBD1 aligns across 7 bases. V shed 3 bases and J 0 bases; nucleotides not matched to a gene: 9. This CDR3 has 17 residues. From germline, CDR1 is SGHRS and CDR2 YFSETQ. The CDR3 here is CASSSYTGASSYNEQFF. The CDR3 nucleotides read TGCGCCAGCAGCTCGTACACAGGGGCCTCCTCCTACAATGAGCAGTTCTTC.

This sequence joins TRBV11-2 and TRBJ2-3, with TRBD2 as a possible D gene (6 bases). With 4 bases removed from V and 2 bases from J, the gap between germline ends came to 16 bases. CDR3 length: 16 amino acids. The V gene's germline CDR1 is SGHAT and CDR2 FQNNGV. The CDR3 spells CASSSIRGAPTDTQYF. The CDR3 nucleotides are TGTGCCAGCAGCTCGATACGCGGGGCCCCCACAGATACGCAGTATTTT.

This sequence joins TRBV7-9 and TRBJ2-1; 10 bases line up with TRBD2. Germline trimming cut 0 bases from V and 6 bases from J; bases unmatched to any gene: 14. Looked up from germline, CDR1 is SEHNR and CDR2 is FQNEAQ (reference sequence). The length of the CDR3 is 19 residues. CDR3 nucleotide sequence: TGTGCCAGCAGCTTAGCGTTACTAGCGGGGCCCCTTGGAGGCAATGAGCAGTTCTTC. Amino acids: CASSLALLAGPLGGNEQFF.

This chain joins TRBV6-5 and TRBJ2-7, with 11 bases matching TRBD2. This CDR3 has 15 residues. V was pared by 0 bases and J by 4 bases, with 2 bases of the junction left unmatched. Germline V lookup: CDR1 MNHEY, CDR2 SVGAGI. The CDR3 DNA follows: TGTGCCAGCAGTTACTCCAGACTAGCGGGGTACGAGCAGTACTTC. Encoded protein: CASSYSRLAGYEQYF.

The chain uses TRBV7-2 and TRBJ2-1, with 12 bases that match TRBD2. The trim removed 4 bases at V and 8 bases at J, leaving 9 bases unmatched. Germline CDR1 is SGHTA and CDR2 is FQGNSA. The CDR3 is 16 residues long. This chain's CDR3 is CASSSRLAGAFYEQFF. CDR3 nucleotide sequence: TGTGCCAGCAGCTCTCGACTAGCGGGAGCATTTTATGAGCAGTTCTTC.

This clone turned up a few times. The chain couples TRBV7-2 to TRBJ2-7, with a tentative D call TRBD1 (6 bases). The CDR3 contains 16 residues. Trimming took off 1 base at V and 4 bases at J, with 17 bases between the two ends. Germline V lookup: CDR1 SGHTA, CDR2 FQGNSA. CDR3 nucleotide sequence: TGTGCCAGCAGCTTAGACTATACAGGGAGTAGGTACGAGCAGTACTTC. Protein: CASSLDYTGSRYEQYF.